This T cell receptor (beta chain) was identified during a study of beta chain features in type 1 diabetes. Across the study: Sorted cell examination encompassed over 90 million cells across all samples.

Trimming pared 8 bases from V and 6 bases from J, leaving 19 bases between. The CDR3 loop spans 14 amino acids. The V gene's germline CDR1 is MDHEN and CDR2 SYDVKM. Sequenced material consisted of expressed TCRB transcripts (all of the isolated RNA was reverse transcribed). Clones were sequenced by immunoSEQ multiplex PCR, and TCRdb holds only the in-frame ones, with some missing. Of more than 300,000 clones listed, approximately 15% are singletons. The material sequenced was naive CD4+ T cells from blood. The source is a woman under 30 in good health. This rearrangement joins TRBV28 to TRBJ1-2; a possible D gene is TRBD1 (5 bases). This CDR3 reads CASDPTLGPDGYTF. CDR3 nucleotide sequence: TGTGCCAGCGACCCAACCTTGGGGCCAGATGGCTACACCTTC.